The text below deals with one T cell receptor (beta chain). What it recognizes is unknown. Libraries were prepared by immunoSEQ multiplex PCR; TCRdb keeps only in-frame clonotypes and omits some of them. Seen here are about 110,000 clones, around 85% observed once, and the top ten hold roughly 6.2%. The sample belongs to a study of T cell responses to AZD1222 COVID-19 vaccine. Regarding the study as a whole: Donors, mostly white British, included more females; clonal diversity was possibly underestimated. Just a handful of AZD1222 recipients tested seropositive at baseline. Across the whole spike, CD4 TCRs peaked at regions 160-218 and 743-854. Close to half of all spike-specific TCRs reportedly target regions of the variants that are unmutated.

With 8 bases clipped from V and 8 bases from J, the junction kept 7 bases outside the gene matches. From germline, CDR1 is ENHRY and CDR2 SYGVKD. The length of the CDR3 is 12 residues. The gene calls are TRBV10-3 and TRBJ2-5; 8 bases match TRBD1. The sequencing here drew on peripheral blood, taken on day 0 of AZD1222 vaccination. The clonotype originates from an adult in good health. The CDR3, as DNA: TGTGCCATCGGGGAAACAGGGGGTACCCAGTACTTC. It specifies CAIGETGGTQYF.